A single TCR beta chain is shown here with its context. What it binds is unknown. V was pared by 2 bases and J by 3 bases, with 8 bases between. Germline CDR1 is MGHRA and CDR2 is YSYEKL. This CDR3 contains 13 residues. 13 Jbeta primers and 60 Vbeta primers were used for the PCR. Using immunoSEQ multiplex PCR, the repertoire was profiled, and TCRdb retains in-frame clones only, with some absent. Seen here are 74,000 or so clones, roughly 80% observed once, and the top ten hold under 25%. The sample is drawn from a study of cytomegalovirus exposure and HLA in healthy donors. Study-wide results and caveats: After further analysis at a later stage, under 20,000 TCR beta sequences were associated with HLA alleles at 0.05 false discovery rate. In an earlier analysis, productive rearrangement rates for most beta V segments clustered near 87% or 30%. It was 164 TCR beta chains that were listed as cytomegalovirus-associated.

This receptor was taken from a woman in her thirties or forties in good health and CMV-seropositive. This chain uses TRBV4-1 with TRBJ2-7; D unclear. Material: PBMCs. In DNA, the CDR3 is TGCGCCAGCAGCCAACTCCCGGGCTACGAGCAGTACTTC. Translated: CASSQLPGYEQYF.